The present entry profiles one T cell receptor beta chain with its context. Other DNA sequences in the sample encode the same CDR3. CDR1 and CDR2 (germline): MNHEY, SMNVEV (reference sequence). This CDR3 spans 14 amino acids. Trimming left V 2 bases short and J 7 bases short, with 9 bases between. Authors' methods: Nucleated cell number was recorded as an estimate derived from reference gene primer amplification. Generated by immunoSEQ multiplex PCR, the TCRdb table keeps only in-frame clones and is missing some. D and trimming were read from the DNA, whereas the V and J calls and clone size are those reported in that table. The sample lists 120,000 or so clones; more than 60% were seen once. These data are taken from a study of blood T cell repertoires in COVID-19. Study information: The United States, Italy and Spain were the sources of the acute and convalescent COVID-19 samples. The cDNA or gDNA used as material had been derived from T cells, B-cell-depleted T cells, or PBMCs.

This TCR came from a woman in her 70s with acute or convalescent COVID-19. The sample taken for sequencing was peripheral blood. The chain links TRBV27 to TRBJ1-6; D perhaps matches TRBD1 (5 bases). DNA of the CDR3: TGTGCCAGCAGTTTACCTCAGGGAAATTCACCCCTCCACTTT. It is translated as CASSLPQGNSPLHF.